The 28 T cell receptor beta chains given below trace back to one sample, sequenced in a study of identical twins. TCRdb fed the 5' RACE reads into MiXCR, producing one record per CDR3 protein. Of fewer than 650,000 distinct CDR3 sequences in the sample, roughly 7.2% were seen once. These same data were also listed under a study on yellow fever vaccine responses in identical twins.

Source material: PBMCs. These receptor sequences come from a woman younger than 30 in good health.

The table lists this clonotype with a few counts. The genes are TRBV20-1 and TRBJ2-7; a weak D match, TRBD2 (6 bases). The CDR3 sequence is 14 residues long. Per the germline V gene, CDR1 is DFQATT and CDR2 is SNEGSKA (reference sequence). Trimming shortened V by 6 bases and J by 0 bases, and 15 bases separated the two germline ends. This CDR3 is CSASWGGVSYEQYF. For the CDR3, the DNA is TGCAGTGCGTCCTGGGGCGGGGTCTCCTACGAGCAGTACTTC.

This clonotype was found a few times. The chain employs TRBV5-1 and TRBJ1-6; TRBD1 aligns across 7 bases. Germline V gene sequence: CDR1 SGHRS, CDR2 YFSETQ. This CDR3 contains 15 residues. The junction had 8 bases not matched to a gene; V was cut back by 2 bases and J by 9 bases. CDR3 bases: TGCGCCAGCAGCTTTTCGGGGACAGCCTTTTCACCCCTCCACTTT. It specifies CASSFSGTAFSPLHF.

This clonotype came up a few times. The chain carries TRBV9 and TRBJ2-3; TRBD1 aligns across 10 bases. CDR1 SGDLS and CDR2 YYNGEE come from the germline V gene. The CDR3 sequence is 18 residues long. The V and J ends lost 0 bases and 0 bases, in that order; junction bases with no gene match: 7. CDR3 sequence (DNA): TGTGCCAGCAGCGTAGGTGGACAGGGGGTATCTAGCACAGATACGCAGTATTTT. It yields the protein CASSVGGQGVSSTDTQYF. Filled out from reference TRBV9 and TRBJ2-3, the complete variable domain reads DSGVTQTPKHLITATGQRVTLRCSPRSGDLSVYWYQQSLDQGLQFLIQYYNGEERAKGNILERFSAQQFPDLHSELNLSSLELGDSALYFCASSVGGQGVSSTDTQYFGPGTRLTVL.

This clonotype was detected only a few times. The genes are TRBV5-1 and TRBJ2-3; possible D gene TRBD2, 5 bases. Germline loops: CDR1 SGHRS, CDR2 YFSETQ. This CDR3 spans 14 amino acids. V was pared by 3 bases and J by 1 base, with 9 bases between. CDR3 sequence reads: CASSWRAGTDTQYF. CDR3 sequence (DNA): TGCGCCAGCAGCTGGCGGGCGGGCACAGATACGCAGTATTTT.

This clonotype was picked up many times. CDR3 loop: CASSEEGPGWRGYGYTF. CDR3 nucleotide sequence: TGTGCCAGCAGTGAAGAAGGGCCGGGCTGGAGGGGCTATGGCTACACCTTC. V usage is TRBV6-1 and J usage is TRBJ1-2; D might be TRBD1 (5 bases). The V end lost 1 base, the J end lost 4 bases, and 19 bases lay between the germline ends. From germline, CDR1 is MNHNS and CDR2 SASEGT. This CDR3 comprises 17 residues.

The sample holds many counts of this clonotype. This chain connects TRBV7-2 to TRBJ2-7; TRBD1 agrees at 10 bases. The CDR3 length is 12 residues. The V gene end was trimmed by 6 bases and the J gene end by 7 bases; junction bases not matched to a gene: 3. The germline gives CDR1 SGHTA, CDR2 FQGNSA. The CDR3 loop reads CASSGQGGEQYV. The CDR3 coding sequence is TGTGCCAGCAGTGGACAGGGGGGAGAGCAGTACGTC.

There are a few counts of this clonotype. Here the CDR3 DNA reads TGTGCCAGCAGCCAGACAGGGTCCACAACGGATACGCAGTATTTT. Its protein product is CASSQTGSTTDTQYF. V is TRBV7-6 and J is TRBJ2-3; 7 nucleotides agree with TRBD1. The CDR3 is 15 amino acids. Trimming took 5 bases from V and 6 from J; bases not matched to a gene: 11. Germline V gene data show CDR1 as SGHVS and CDR2 as FNYEAQ.

This clonotype was picked up many times. This rearrangement joins TRBV20-1 to TRBJ1-3; a possible D gene is TRBD1 (5 bases). This CDR3 comprises 14 residues. The V and J ends lost 3 bases and 1 base respectively, with 10 bases between them. Germline V gene data show CDR1 as DFQATT and CDR2 as SNEGSKA (reference sequence). CDR3 amino acids: CSASLGGSGNTIYF. The CDR3, as DNA: TGCAGTGCTAGCCTCGGGGGTTCTGGAAACACCATATATTTT.

This clonotype was found many times. The chain uses TRBV20-1 and TRBJ1-5; no reliable D call. Per germline, CDR1 DFQATT and CDR2 SNEGSKA (reference sequence). V gave up 1 base and J gave up 6 bases, with 10 bases separating them. The CDR3 totals 13 residues. This CDR3 is CSARGPGVQPQHF. The CDR3 DNA reads as TGCAGTGCTAGAGGCCCCGGAGTTCAGCCCCAGCATTTT.

In its sample, this clonotype was seen a few times. The chain couples TRBV29-1 to TRBJ2-3; D is ambiguous. Germline V CDR1 and CDR2: SQVTM, ANQGSEA. V was trimmed by 6 bases and J by 2 bases, leaving 15 bases between them. The CDR3 totals 14 residues. DNA for the CDR3: TGCAGCGTCCAACCCAGGCTTTACACAGATACGCAGTATTTT. Translated, it gives CSVQPRLYTDTQYF.

The V gene is TRBV25-1, the J gene TRBJ2-5, with 7 bases that match TRBD2. J gave up 5 bases and V 4 bases, and 7 bases lay outside the gene matches. The CDR3 runs to 14 residues. Germline V gives CDR1 MGHDK, CDR2 SYGVNS. CDR3 bases: TGTGCCAGCAGTGTGGGGAGGGGTATGGAGACCCAGTACTTC. Translating gives CASSVGRGMETQYF.

This clonotype was recorded a few times. The chain uses TRBV27 and TRBJ2-1; TRBD2 matches 12 bases. This CDR3 comprises 16 residues. Germline values: CDR1 MNHEY, CDR2 SMNVEV (reference sequence). V dropped 5 bases and J dropped 7; count of bases not matched to a gene: 9. The CDR3 reads CASSPRGLAGGNEQFF. DNA for the CDR3: TGTGCCAGCAGTCCCAGGGGACTAGCGGGTGGAAATGAGCAGTTCTTC.

This clonotype appeared many times. This rearrangement joins TRBV3-1 to TRBJ2-3; D is unresolved. Germline CDR1 and CDR2: LGHDT and YNNKEL (reference sequence). The germline V and J ends were trimmed by 2 bases and 1 base, with 10 bases remaining between them. The CDR3 contains 15 residues. CDR3 region: CASSQRQRGTDTQYF. The DNA of the CDR3 is TGTGCCAGCAGCCAACGCCAACGGGGCACAGATACGCAGTATTTT.

This clonotype was detected many times. The J gene is TRBJ2-3, the V gene TRBV5-1; 9 bases agree with TRBD2. The CDR3 has 15 amino acids. Trimming at V came to 3 bases and at J to 2 bases, leaving 4 bases not matched to a gene. Germline assignment: CDR1 SGHRS and CDR2 YFSETQ. The CDR3 DNA reads TGCGCCAGCAGCTCGACTAGCGGAAACACAGATACGCAGTATTTT. Translating gives CASSSTSGNTDTQYF.

This clonotype has only a few counts. The chain combines TRBV28 with TRBJ1-1; D is ambiguous. Trimming left V 8 bases short and J 0 bases short, with 10 bases between. The CDR3 is 13 residues long. Germline CDR1 reads MDHEN; CDR2 reads SYDVKM. The DNA for the CDR3 is TGTGCCAGCCAGGATTTTCTGAACACTGAAGCTTTCTTT. This gives the protein CASQDFLNTEAFF.

In this sample, this clonotype turned up a few times. The gene calls are TRBV6-1 and TRBJ2-2; 9 bases line up with TRBD1. Trimming took 6 bases from V and 6 from J; bases not matched to a gene: 11. CDR1 is MNHNS, CDR2 SASEGT, per germline. The CDR3 is made up of 16 amino acids. The CDR3 sequence: CASRPPGQGGPGELFF. The CDR3 nucleotides are TGTGCCAGCAGGCCCCCGGGACAGGGTGGGCCCGGGGAGCTGTTTTTT.

This clonotype has a count of ten or more. This rearrangement joins TRBV12-3 or TRBV12-4 to TRBJ1-1; D call uncertain. Trimming left V 4 bases short and J 1 base short, with 10 bases between. CDR3 length equals 14 residues. CDR3 loop: CASSSTGGNTEAFF. The CDR3 DNA reads as TGTGCCAGCAGTTCCACCGGAGGGAACACTGAAGCTTTCTTT.

This clonotype was detected only a few times. The chain is built from TRBV25-1 and TRBJ2-5, with D maybe TRBD1 (6 bases). The CDR3 is 16 residues long. Trimming shortened V by 7 bases and J by 2 bases, and 20 bases separated the two germline ends. The germline CDR1 and CDR2 sequences are MGHDK and SYGVNS. For the CDR3, the DNA is TGTGCCAGCAACATTCTGACAGGCGAGGGGCAAGAGACCCAGTACTTC. Protein sequence: CASNILTGEGQETQYF.

This clonotype was observed a few times. The chain combines TRBV12-3 or TRBV12-4 with TRBJ2-1, with D possibly matching TRBD1 (5 bases). V was trimmed by 8 bases and J by 9 bases, leaving 8 bases between them. This CDR3 contains 10 residues. In DNA form, the CDR3 reads TGTGCCAGCGCAGGGTTTGAGCAGTTCTTC. Protein product: CASAGFEQFF.

This clonotype has more than one count but fewer than ten. The rearrangement links TRBV21-1 to TRBJ1-2; the table's D gene call, TRBD1, was not cross checked with the DNA. TRBV21-1 is an annotated pseudogene. The CDR3 runs 17 residues. CDR3 loop: CASSLRQGQNYNYGYTF. CDR3 sequence (DNA): TGTGCCAGCAGCCTCCGACAGGGCCAAAATTATAACTATGGCTACACCTTC.

This clonotype showed up many times. The gene calls are TRBV2 and TRBJ2-2; 7 positions match TRBD1. Germline CDR1 and CDR2: SNHLY and FYNNEI. This CDR3 spans 16 amino acids. With 4 bases clipped from V and 1 base from J, the junction kept 6 bases outside the gene matches. As DNA, the CDR3 is TGTGCCAGCAGTGCGGTCGACAGGGTGAACACCGGGGAGCTGTTTTTT. It translates to CASSAVDRVNTGELFF.

This clonotype appeared many times. This chain links TRBV12-3 or TRBV12-4 with TRBJ2-1; 9 positions match TRBD1. This CDR3 has 17 amino acids. Losses at the gene ends were 3 bases for V and 6 bases for J; bases not matched to a gene: 12. The CDR3 protein is CASSFLAQQGAINEQFF. Here the CDR3 DNA reads TGTGCCAGCAGTTTTCTAGCTCAACAGGGGGCCATCAATGAGCAGTTCTTC.

In this sample, this clonotype turned up a few times. The chain is built from TRBV20-1 and TRBJ2-1; D is unresolved. Germline CDR1 reads DFQATT; CDR2 reads SNEGSKA (reference sequence). The CDR3 loop spans 12 amino acids. The CDR3 nucleotides read TGCGGGTGGGGTAAACCCTACAATGAGCAGTTCTTC. Encoded protein: CGWGKPYNEQFF.

This clonotype was counted at least ten times. The CDR3 region is CASGGQGALQPQHF. CDR3 in DNA: TGTGCCAGTGGGGGACAGGGGGCTTTACAGCCCCAGCATTTT. The rearrangement joins TRBV6-1 to TRBJ1-5; 12 bases are shared with TRBD1. Trimming removed 9 bases from V and 7 bases from J; junction bases left unmatched: 7. This CDR3 region has 14 residues. The germline V gene has CDR1 MNHNS and CDR2 SASEGT.

The V call is TRBV27, the J call TRBJ2-1, with TRBD2 matching 13 bases. The germline V gene has CDR1 MNHEY and CDR2 SMNVEV (reference sequence). The CDR3 is 16 amino acids. V lost 0 bases, J lost 11 bases, and 7 bases stayed unmatched. The CDR3 is CASSLSLTSGRNKQFF. As DNA, the CDR3 is TGTGCCAGCAGTTTATCTTTGACTAGCGGGAGGAACAAGCAGTTCTTC.

This clonotype was detected a few times. The chain has TRBV19 and TRBJ2-1; 7 nucleotides align to TRBD1. V dropped 3 bases and J dropped 8; count of bases not matched to a gene: 19. In germline, CDR1 is LNHDA, CDR2 SQIVND (reference sequence). The CDR3 extends over 18 amino acids. CDR3 bases: TGTGCCAGTAGTATTAACAGGGGTTGGGTCTCCGGGACCGATGAGCAGTTCTTC. Translation: CASSINRGWVSGTDEQFF.

This clonotype was recorded at least ten times. J is TRBJ2-2 and V is TRBV7-2; the D is unclear. V was pared by 2 bases and J by 13 bases, with 11 bases between. This CDR3 has 12 amino acids. Germline V CDR1 and CDR2: SGHTA, FQGNSA. Here the CDR3 DNA reads TGTGCCAGCAGCTTAAACCGCAGATGGCTGTTTTTT. Its protein product is CASSLNRRWLFF. The full variable domain, its missing parts supplied by reference TRBV7-2 and TRBJ2-2, is GAGVSQSPSNKVTEKGKDVELRCDPISGHTALYWYRQSLGQGLEFLIYFQGNSAPDKSGLPSDRFSAERTGGSVSTLTIQRTQQEDSAVYLCASSLNRRWLFFGEGSRLTVL.

This clonotype was counted many times. J is TRBJ2-3 and V is TRBV7-9; D might be TRBD1 (6 bases). V lost 5 bases and J lost 1, with 13 bases in between. The CDR3 covers 15 residues. From germline, CDR1 is SEHNR and CDR2 FQNEAQ (reference sequence). DNA for the CDR3: TGTGCCAGCAGCCCGGGCCAGGGGCGCACAGATACGCAGTATTTT. It translates to CASSPGQGRTDTQYF.